The TCR beta chain described here comes from a study of shared clonotypes between healthy human individuals. Germline trimming cut 0 bases from V and 0 bases from J; bases unmatched to any gene: 6. Germline V gene data show CDR1 as SQVTM and CDR2 as ANQGSEA. The CDR3 spans 17 residues. Sequencing used immunoSEQ multiplex PCR; TCRdb keeps in-frame clones, though not all of them. The repertoire holds 1,400,000 or so clones, with roughly 98.5% as singletons. As concerns this clone: Its matching antigen is unknown.

Whole-study results and caveats: Estimated richness was generally greater in naive than memory subsets. The study found lower generation probabilities in non-shared clonotypes than in those shared by all four donors.

This receptor was obtained from a man aged 30-40 years in good health. The sample taken for sequencing was naive CD4+ T cells sorted from blood. Subset in this sample: CD45RA+ positively selected. The chain couples TRBV29-1 to TRBJ2-5; TRBD1 aligns across 11 bases. The DNA for the CDR3 is TGCAGCGTTGAAGAGCCGGGGGACAGGGGGTACCAAGAGACCCAGTACTTC. Encoded protein: CSVEEPGDRGYQETQYF.